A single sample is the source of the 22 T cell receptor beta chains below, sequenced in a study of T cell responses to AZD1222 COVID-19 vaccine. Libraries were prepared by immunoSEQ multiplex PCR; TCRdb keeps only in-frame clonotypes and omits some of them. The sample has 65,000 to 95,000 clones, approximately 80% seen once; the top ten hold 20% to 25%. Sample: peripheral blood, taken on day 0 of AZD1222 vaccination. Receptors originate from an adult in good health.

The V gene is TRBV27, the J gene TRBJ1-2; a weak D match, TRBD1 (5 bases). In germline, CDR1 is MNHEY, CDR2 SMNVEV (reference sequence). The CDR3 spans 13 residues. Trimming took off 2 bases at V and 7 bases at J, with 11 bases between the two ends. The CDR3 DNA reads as TGTGCCAGCAGTTTAAAGGGGCGGGTTGGCTACACCTTC. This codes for CASSLKGRVGYTF.

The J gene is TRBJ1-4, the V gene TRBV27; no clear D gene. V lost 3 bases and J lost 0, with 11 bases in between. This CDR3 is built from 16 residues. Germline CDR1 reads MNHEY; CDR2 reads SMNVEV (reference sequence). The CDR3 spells CASSFTHPSTNEKLFF. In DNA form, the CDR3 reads TGTGCCAGCAGTTTTACACACCCATCAACTAATGAAAAACTGTTTTTT.

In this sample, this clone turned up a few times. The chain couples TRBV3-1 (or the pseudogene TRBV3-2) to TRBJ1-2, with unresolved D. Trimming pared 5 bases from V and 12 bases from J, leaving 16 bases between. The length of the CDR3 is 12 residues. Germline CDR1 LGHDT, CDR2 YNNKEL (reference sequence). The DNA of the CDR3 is TGTGCCAGCAGCGATCCGGACGGAATGAACACCTTC. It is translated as CASSDPDGMNTF.

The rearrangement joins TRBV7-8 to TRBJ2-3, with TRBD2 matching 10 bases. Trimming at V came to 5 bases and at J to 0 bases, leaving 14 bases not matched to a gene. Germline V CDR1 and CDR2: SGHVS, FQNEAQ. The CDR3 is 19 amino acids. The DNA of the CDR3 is TGTGCCAGCAGCCGGCGCGGGGCTAGCGGGGGAACTAGCACAGATACGCAGTATTTT. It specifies CASSRRGASGGTSTDTQYF.

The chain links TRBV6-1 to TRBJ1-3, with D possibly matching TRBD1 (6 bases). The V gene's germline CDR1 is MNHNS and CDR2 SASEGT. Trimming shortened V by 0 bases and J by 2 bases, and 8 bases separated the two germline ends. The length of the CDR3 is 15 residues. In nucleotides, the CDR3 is TGTGCCAGCAGTGAAGCTGCAGGGGCTGGAAACACCATATATTTT. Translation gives CASSEAAGAGNTIYF.

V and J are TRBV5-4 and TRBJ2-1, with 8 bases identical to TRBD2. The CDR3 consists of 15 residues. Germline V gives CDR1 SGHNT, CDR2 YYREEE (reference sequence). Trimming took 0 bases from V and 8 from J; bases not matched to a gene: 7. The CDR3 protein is CASSLDSGGLDEQFF. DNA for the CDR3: TGTGCCAGCAGCTTGGATTCGGGAGGGCTGGATGAGCAGTTCTTC.

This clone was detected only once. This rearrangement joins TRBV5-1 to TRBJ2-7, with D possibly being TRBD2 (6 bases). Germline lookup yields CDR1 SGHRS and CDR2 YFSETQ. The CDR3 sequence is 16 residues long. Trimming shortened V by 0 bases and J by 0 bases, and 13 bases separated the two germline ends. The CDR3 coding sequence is TGCGCCAGCAGCTTGGTGGAGGGAAGTGGCTCCTACGAGCAGTACTTC. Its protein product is CASSLVEGSGSYEQYF.

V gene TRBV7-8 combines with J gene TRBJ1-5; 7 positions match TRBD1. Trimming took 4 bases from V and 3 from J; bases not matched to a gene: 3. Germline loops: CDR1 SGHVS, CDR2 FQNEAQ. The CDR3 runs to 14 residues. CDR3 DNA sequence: TGTGCCAGCAGCTCCGACAGGGTCAATCAGCCCCAGCATTTT. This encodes CASSSDRVNQPQHF.

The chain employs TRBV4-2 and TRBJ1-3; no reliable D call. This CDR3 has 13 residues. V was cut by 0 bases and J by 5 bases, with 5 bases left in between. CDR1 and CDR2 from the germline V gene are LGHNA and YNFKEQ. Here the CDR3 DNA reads TGTGCCAGCAGCCAAGAGGCTAGAAACACCATATATTTT. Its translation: CASSQEARNTIYF.

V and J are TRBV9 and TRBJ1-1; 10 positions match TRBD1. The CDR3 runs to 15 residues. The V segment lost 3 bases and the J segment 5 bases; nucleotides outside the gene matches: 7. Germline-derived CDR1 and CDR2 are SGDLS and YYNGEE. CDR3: CASSAERTGGTEAFF. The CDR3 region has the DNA TGTGCCAGCAGCGCCGAGCGGACAGGGGGAACTGAAGCTTTCTTT.

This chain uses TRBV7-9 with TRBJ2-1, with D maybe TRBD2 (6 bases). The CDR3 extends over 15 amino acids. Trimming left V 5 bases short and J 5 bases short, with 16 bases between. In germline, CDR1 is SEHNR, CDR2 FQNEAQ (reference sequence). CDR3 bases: TGTGCCAGCAGCCAATATGGGCGGGACCACAATGAGCAGTTCTTC. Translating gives CASSQYGRDHNEQFF. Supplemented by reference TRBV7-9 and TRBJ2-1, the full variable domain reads DTGVSQNPRHKITKRGQNVTFRCDPISEHNRLYWYRQTLGQGPEFLTYFQNEAQLEKSRLLSDRFSAERPKGSFSTLEIQRTEQGDSAMYLCASSQYGRDHNEQFFGPGTRLTVL.

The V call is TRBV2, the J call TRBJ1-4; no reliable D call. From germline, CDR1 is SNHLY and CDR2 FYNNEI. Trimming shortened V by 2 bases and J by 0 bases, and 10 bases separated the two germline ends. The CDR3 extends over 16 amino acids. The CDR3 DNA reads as TGTGCCAGCAGTGAACGGTCCGGAGCAACTAATGAAAAACTGTTTTTT. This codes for CASSERSGATNEKLFF.

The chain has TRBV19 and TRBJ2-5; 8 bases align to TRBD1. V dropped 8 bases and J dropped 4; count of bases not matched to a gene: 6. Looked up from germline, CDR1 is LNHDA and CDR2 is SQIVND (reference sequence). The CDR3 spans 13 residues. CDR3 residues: CASSQGAGETQYF. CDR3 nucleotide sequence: TGTGCCAGTTCCCAGGGGGCAGGAGAGACCCAGTACTTC.

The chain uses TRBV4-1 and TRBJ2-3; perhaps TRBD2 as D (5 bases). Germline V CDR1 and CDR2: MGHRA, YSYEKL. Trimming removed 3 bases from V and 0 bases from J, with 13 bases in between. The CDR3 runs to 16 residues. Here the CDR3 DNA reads TGCGCCAGCAGCCATAGTTCCGGCGGGAGCACAGATACGCAGTATTTT. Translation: CASSHSSGGSTDTQYF.

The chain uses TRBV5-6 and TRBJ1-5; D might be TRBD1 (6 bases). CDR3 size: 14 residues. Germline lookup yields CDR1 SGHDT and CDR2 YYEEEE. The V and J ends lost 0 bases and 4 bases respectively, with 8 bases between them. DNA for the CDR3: TGTGCCAGCAGCTTGGGAGGGGGGAATCAGCCCCAGCATTTT. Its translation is CASSLGGGNQPQHF.

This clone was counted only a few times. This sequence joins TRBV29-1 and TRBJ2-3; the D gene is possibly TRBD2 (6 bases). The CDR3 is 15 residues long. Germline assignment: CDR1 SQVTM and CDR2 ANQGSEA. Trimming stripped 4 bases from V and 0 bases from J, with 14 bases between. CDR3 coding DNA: TGCAGCGTTGGTAAAGCAGGGAGGAGCACAGATACGCAGTATTTT. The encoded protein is CSVGKAGRSTDTQYF.

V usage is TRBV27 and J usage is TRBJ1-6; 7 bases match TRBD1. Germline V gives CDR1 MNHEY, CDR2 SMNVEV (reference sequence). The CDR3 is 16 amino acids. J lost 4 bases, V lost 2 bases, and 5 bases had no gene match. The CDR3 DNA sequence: TGTGCCAGCAGTTTAAAACGGGACAGTTATAATTCACCCCTCCACTTT. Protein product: CASSLKRDSYNSPLHF.

The CDR3, as DNA: TGTGCCAGCGGACGAGGAGGGGGCCAAGAGACCCAGTACTTC. Its protein is CASGRGGGQETQYF. This sequence joins TRBV6-5 and TRBJ2-5, with D possibly called TRBD1 or TRBD2 (6 bases each). The CDR3 has 14 amino acids. The germline V gene encodes CDR1 MNHEY and CDR2 SVGAGI. The germline V and J ends were trimmed by 8 bases and 1 base, with 14 bases remaining between them.

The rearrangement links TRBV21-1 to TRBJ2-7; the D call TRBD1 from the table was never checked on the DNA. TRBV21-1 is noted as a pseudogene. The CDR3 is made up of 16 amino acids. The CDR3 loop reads CASSPITRGSSYEQYF. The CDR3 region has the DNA TGTGCCAGCAGCCCTATAACTAGGGGGAGCTCCTACGAGCAGTACTTC.

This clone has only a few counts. The CDR3 DNA is TGTGCCAGCTTCTCGGGGGGTACTAATGAAAAACTGTTTTTT. Protein product: CASFSGGTNEKLFF. This chain uses TRBV28 with TRBJ1-4, with a possible D match to TRBD1 (5 bases). V lost 8 bases to trimming and J lost 2 bases, with 12 bases between them. Germline V gene data show CDR1 as MDHEN and CDR2 as SYDVKM. The CDR3 is 14 residues long.

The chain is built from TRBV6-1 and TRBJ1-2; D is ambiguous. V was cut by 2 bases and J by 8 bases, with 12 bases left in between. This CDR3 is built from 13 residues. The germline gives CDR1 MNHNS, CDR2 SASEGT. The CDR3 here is CASSETGVEGYTF. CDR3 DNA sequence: TGTGCCAGCAGTGAAACCGGGGTGGAGGGCTACACCTTC.

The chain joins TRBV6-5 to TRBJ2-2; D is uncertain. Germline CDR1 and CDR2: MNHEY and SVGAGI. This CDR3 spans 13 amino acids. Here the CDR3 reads CAARAGNTGELFF. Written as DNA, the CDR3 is TGTGCGGCCCGGGCAGGGAACACCGGGGAGCTGTTTTTT.